This entry describes one TCR beta chain. Donors were healthy Caucasian individuals from Russia aged about 6 to 100. Through a sample-barcoded 5' primer and a J-beta primer mix, a second PCR was run for roughly 6 to 11 cycles. TCRdb itself ran the 5' RACE reads through MiXCR, one entry per CDR3 protein. Of around 1.7 million distinct CDR3 sequences detected, 28% appear once; the ten largest clones hold more than 6%. These data come from a study of blood T cells in healthy people across ages. There are 13 residues in the CDR3. Trimming cost V 6 bases and J 4 bases, with 12 bases left between them. The V gene's germline CDR1 is MNHNY and CDR2 SVGAGI (reference sequence).

What was sequenced was blood. The TCR comes from a woman in her twenties or thirties in good health. The chain links TRBV6-6 to TRBJ2-5; possible D gene TRBD2, 5 bases. The CDR3 coding sequence is TGTGCCAGCAGGGGAGTCGAACTAGAGACCCAGTACTTC. It codes for CASRGVELETQYF.